This T cell receptor beta chain was identified in a study of blood T cell repertoires in COVID-19 (dated by TCRdb to about 2020). With regard to the full study: Samples from collaborators originated in the United States, Italy and Spain and spanned both the acute and convalescent phases of COVID-19. HLA class I and class II types, where available, came from metadata supplied by the sample provider rather than from assay-based typing. The samples were drawn from the first 160 participants of the ongoing ImmuneRACE study and from under 1,500 subjects provided by 6 global collaborators. The repertoires were made available in a free public database intended to serve as a resource for research on the immune response to SARS-CoV-2. The material from the prospective study consisted of cDNA or gDNA derived from T cells, B-cell-depleted T cells, or PBMCs. The dataset comprised deeply sampled blood TCRbeta repertoires from subjects exposed to, actively infected with, or recovered from COVID-19. Sample metadata almost always included a de-identified subject ID, COVID-19 status, age in years and sex. General findings and caveats noted by the study authors: The amount of clinical and demographic metadata varied by source and participant and was provided uncurated.

Turning to this clone: The antigen this receptor binds is unknown. Per-base quality was not reported, and no clone a single base away is much larger than it.

Participants in the prospective study were aged roughly 18 to 89 years, lived in 24 United States geographic areas, and enrolled through a virtual design. Cohort assignment in the prospective study relied on participant-reported clinical history from a screening survey and a study questionnaire. In the prospective study, whole blood, serum and a nasopharyngeal or oropharyngeal swab were collected from each participant by mobile phlebotomists. Participants in the prospective study had the option to provide additional blood draws and questionnaires over a roughly two-month period. Before DNA extraction, prospective study blood samples were shipped either frozen or at room temperature. TCRbeta CDR3 regions were amplified from genomic DNA by means of the immunoSEQ Assay, a bias-controlled multiplex PCR. For the original study's pipeline: Within the assay, amplification of reference gene primers was used to estimate how many nucleated cells each sample contained. To quantify the absolute abundance of each unique TCRbeta CDR3 rearrangement, sequence reads were collapsed and filtered. Productive Simpson clonality was computed per sample as the square root of Simpson's diversity index over productive rearrangements. TCRdb limited this immuneACCESS table to in-frame rearrangements with V and J called. A share of clones is missing; checked studies link under half to unresolved V genes, and the rest is unexplained. D and trimming come from the DNA, and the V and J calls and clone size come from that table. The table for this sample lists roughly 260,000 clones; roughly nine tenths of them were counted only once. The ten largest clones take up 1.2% of the sample.

CDR1 and CDR2 are read off the germline V gene as MNHEY and SVGAGI. The germline V end is reduced by 4 bases and the J end by 1 base; junction bases left unmatched: 9. There are 16 amino acids in the CDR3, from cysteine to phenylalanine inclusive. Of the read, only the CDR3 DNA is kept; its 48 bases are in frame from base 1. The V and J segments used are TRBV6-5 and TRBJ1-1; 7 of the junction bases match TRBD1. The source of this sequence is a human donor in a cohort exposed to, infected with or recovered from COVID-19 (not recorded which). The donor label of this sample is uncertain. Sequencing used PBMCs or T cells enriched from blood (not recorded which). The base sequence is TGTGCCAGCAGTTTGAAGGGGGCAACGAAGAACACTGAAGCTTTCTTT. It translates as CASSLKGATKNTEAFF.